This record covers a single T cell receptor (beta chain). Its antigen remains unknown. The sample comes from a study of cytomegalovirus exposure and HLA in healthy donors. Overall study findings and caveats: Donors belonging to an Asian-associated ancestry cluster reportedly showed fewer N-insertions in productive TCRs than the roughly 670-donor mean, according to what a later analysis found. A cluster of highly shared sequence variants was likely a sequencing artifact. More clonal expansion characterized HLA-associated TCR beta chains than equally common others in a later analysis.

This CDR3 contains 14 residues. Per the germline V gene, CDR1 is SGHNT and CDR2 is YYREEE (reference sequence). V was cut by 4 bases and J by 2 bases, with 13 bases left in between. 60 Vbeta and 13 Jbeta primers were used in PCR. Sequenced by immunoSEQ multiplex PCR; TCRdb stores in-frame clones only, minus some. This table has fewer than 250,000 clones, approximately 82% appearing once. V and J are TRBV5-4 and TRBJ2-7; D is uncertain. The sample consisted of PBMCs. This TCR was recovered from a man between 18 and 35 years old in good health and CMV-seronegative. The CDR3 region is CASSLLHGTYEQYF. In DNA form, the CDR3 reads TGTGCCAGCAGCCTACTACATGGAACCTACGAGCAGTACTTC. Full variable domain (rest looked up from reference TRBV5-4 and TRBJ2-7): ETGVTQSPTHLIKTRGQQVTLRCSSQSGHNTVSWYQQALGQGPQFIFQYYREEENGRGNFPPRFSGLQFPNYSSELNVNALELDDSALYLCASSLLHGTYEQYFGPGTRLTVT.